This is a list of T cell receptor beta chains from one sample in a study of blood T cells in healthy people across ages. TCRdb re-called the 5' RACE reads with MiXCR, one entry per CDR3 protein. The sample holds 750,000 to 1,000,000 distinct CDR3 sequences, 25% to 30% seen once. These data were also reused for a study on T cells of mothers and their children.

Input material: blood. The receptors shown here come from a woman between 40 and 50 years old in good health. Both conserved end residues are part of each CDR3. Each record gives: V gene, CDR3 length, J gene, D gene, clone size, CDR3 protein, CDR3 DNA. A D gene is named only where the DNA matches it firmly. The size entry is marked missing in some rows and otherwise reads once, few, many or a size class.

TRBV9	15	TRBJ2-1	.	few	CASTLKGGPLNEQFF	TGTGCCAGCACCCTTAAGGGGGGACCGCTGAATGAGCAGTTCTTC
TRBV15	15	TRBJ2-4	TRBD1	few	CATSVGGPAKNIQYF	TGTGCCACCAGCGTAGGGGGCCCGGCCAAAAACATTCAGTACTTC
TRBV7-9	13	TRBJ1-1	.	.	CASSLDSGLEAFF	TGTGCCAGCAGCTTAGACAGTGGGCTTGAAGCTTTCTTT
TRBV4-3	16	TRBJ1-6	.	few	CASSQEGQPVDSPLHF	TGCGCCAGCAGCCAAGAAGGACAACCGGTTGATTCACCCCTCCACTTT
TRBV7-9	15	TRBJ2-1	TRBD2	.	CASSSPSGVGAEQFF	TGTGCCAGCAGCTCACCTAGCGGCGTAGGTGCTGAGCAGTTCTTC
TRBV20-1	14	TRBJ1-6	.	many	CSANREGGSSPLHF	TGCAGTGCGAATAGAGAGGGGGGGAGTTCACCCCTCCACTTT
TRBV4-1	14	TRBJ2-2	TRBD2	.	CASSHAGTSGEPFF	TGCGCCAGCAGCCACGCCGGGACTAGCGGGGAGCCGTTTTTT
TRBV6-2/TRBV6-3	11	TRBJ1-1	.	.	CASSYIGEAFF	TGTGCCAGCAGTTATATAGGTGAAGCTTTCTTT
TRBV5-1	14	TRBJ2-3	.	.	CASSLFRDGDTQYF	TGCGCCAGCAGCTTGTTCAGGGATGGAGATACGCAGTATTTT
TRBV5-1	14	TRBJ2-1	TRBD1	many	CASSWDRPYNEQFF	TGCGCCAGCAGCTGGGACAGGCCCTACAATGAGCAGTTCTTC
TRBV5-1	15	TRBJ2-3	.	.	CASSLEEASTDTQYF	TGCGCCAGCAGCTTGGAGGAGGCCAGCACAGATACGCAGTATTTT
TRBV14	16	TRBJ1-2	.	few	CASSPAGGPTIYGYTF	TGTGCCAGCAGCCCAGCCGGGGGCCCTACTATATATGGCTACACCTTC
TRBV7-2	15	TRBJ2-1	.	.	CASSPSGSVYNEQFF	TGTGCCAGCAGCCCTTCCGGGTCCGTCTACAATGAGCAGTTCTTC
TRBV27	11	TRBJ2-1	.	.	CASRTLDEQFF	TGTGCCAGCAGGACTTTGGATGAGCAGTTCTTC
TRBV29-1	13	TRBJ1-2	.	few	CSAEVFDVYGYTF	TGCAGCGCTGAAGTATTCGATGTCTATGGCTACACCTTC
TRBV20-1	14	TRBJ1-2	.	.	CSAGRDALNYGYTF	TGCAGTGCCGGCCGGGACGCCTTAAACTATGGCTACACCTTC
TRBV7-3	16	TRBJ1-1	.	once	CASSLRPSTGNTEAFF	TGTGCCAGCAGCTTACGGCCCTCCACAGGGAACACTGAAGCTTTCTTT
TRBV5-1	16	TRBJ1-2	.	.	CASSLAYTGLSYGYTF	TGCGCCAGCAGCTTGGCCTATACAGGACTCTCCTATGGCTACACCTTC
TRBV6-2/TRBV6-3	17	TRBJ2-1	TRBD2	.	CASSYHPAGLLYNEQFF	TGTGCCAGCAGTTACCATCCAGCGGGACTACTCTACAATGAGCAGTTCTTC
TRBV28	14	TRBJ2-7	.	few	CASNVLPQAYEQYF	TGTGCCAGCAATGTCCTTCCACAGGCCTACGAGCAGTACTTC
TRBV28	14	TRBJ2-7	TRBD1	.	CVSSLWQGAYEQYF	TGTGTCAGCAGTTTATGGCAGGGGGCTTACGAGCAGTACTTC
TRBV9	12	TRBJ1-6	.	many	CASSGGDSPLHF	TGTGCCAGCAGTGGGGGGGATTCACCCCTCCACTTT
TRBV29-1	11	TRBJ2-7	TRBD1	many	CSVGTGVEQYF	TGCAGCGTCGGGACAGGCGTAGAGCAGTACTTC
TRBV7-9	15	TRBJ2-1	TRBD2	.	CASSFFSGGYNEQFF	TGTGCCAGCAGCTTTTTTAGCGGGGGGTACAATGAGCAGTTCTTC
TRBV5-1	15	TRBJ2-1	.	few	CASSLAWGDYNEQFF	TGCGCCAGCAGCTTGGCGTGGGGGGATTACAATGAGCAGTTCTTC
TRBV7-8	15	TRBJ1-5	.	few	CASSPLQGASQPQHF	TGTGCCAGCAGTCCATTACAGGGAGCGAGTCAGCCCCAGCATTTT
TRBV10-3	15	TRBJ2-6	.	many	CAIRAGISGANVLTF	TGTGCCATCAGAGCAGGGATCTCTGGGGCCAACGTCCTGACTTTC
TRBV28	14	TRBJ2-3	TRBD1	few	CASSLTGGRYTQYF	TGTGCCAGCAGTTTGACAGGGGGTCGGTATACGCAGTATTTT
TRBV7-2	15	TRBJ2-3	TRBD2	many	CASSLTSGGRDTQYF	TGTGCCAGCAGCTTAACTAGCGGGGGACGGGATACGCAGTATTTT
TRBV5-4	15	TRBJ1-1	TRBD1	.	CASSLRDRVDTEAFF	TGTGCCAGCAGCCTTAGAGACAGGGTAGACACTGAAGCTTTCTTT
TRBV6-5	14	TRBJ1-5	.	many	CASSSLASNQPQHF	TGTGCCAGCAGTTCCTTAGCGAGCAATCAGCCCCAGCATTTT
TRBV29-1	14	TRBJ2-3	.	many	CSVDDEKLADTQYF	TGCAGCGTTGACGACGAGAAGTTAGCGGATACGCAGTATTTT
TRBV20-1	16	TRBJ1-5	TRBD1	.	CSAQKGARGANQPQHF	TGCAGTGCCCAAAAAGGCGCCAGGGGGGCCAATCAGCCCCAGCATTTT
TRBV28	14	TRBJ1-1	TRBD1	few	CASSPTGYYTEAFF	TGTGCCAGCAGTCCGACAGGGTATTACACTGAAGCTTTCTTT
TRBV7-2	12	TRBJ1-5	.	few	CASSLTDQPQHF	TGTGCCAGCAGCTTAACGGATCAGCCCCAGCATTTT
TRBV7-7	15	TRBJ2-1	TRBD2	few	CASSLAAGGLNEQFF	TGTGCTAGCAGCTTAGCGGCGGGGGGGCTCAATGAGCAGTTCTTC
TRBV5-5	14	TRBJ2-5	TRBD2	many	CASSLIGLVETQYF	TGTGCCAGCAGCTTGATTGGACTAGTAGAGACCCAGTACTTC
TRBV7-2	13	TRBJ2-7	.	many	CASSSLRVYEQYF	TGTGCCAGCAGCTCCCTAAGGGTCTACGAGCAGTACTTC
TRBV9	16	TRBJ2-7	.	few	CASSVWGTIPTYEQYF	TGTGCCAGCAGCGTTTGGGGTACTATCCCTACCTACGAGCAGTACTTC
TRBV10-3	13	TRBJ1-2	.	many	CAISEAPNYGYTF	TGTGCCATCAGTGAGGCACCCAACTATGGCTACACCTTC
TRBV7-2	14	TRBJ2-1	.	few	CASSLDRVVGEQFF	TGTGCCAGCAGCTTAGATAGAGTTGTAGGTGAGCAGTTCTTC
TRBV7-2	15	TRBJ1-2	.	.	CASSQPRLRNYGYTF	TGTGCCAGCAGCCAACCAAGGCTGAGGAACTATGGCTACACCTTC
TRBV20-1	13	TRBJ2-7	.	few	CSAREGGDYEQYF	TGCAGTGCTAGAGAAGGGGGGGACTACGAGCAGTACTTC
TRBV28	14	TRBJ2-5	.	.	CASSRWRDQETRYF	TGTGCCAGCTCCCGGTGGAGGGACCAAGAGACCCGGTACTTC
TRBV7-2	16	TRBJ1-6	TRBD1	few	CASSSEGAHYNSPLHF	TGTGCCAGCAGCTCCGAGGGGGCCCATTATAATTCACCCCTCCACTTT
TRBV6-1	15	TRBJ2-1	.	few	CASSWSAGTYNEQFF	TGTGCCAGCAGTTGGTCGGCAGGGACCTACAATGAGCAGTTCTTC
TRBV24-1	15	TRBJ1-1	TRBD1	.	CATSDTRDRGGGAFF	TGTGCCACCAGTGACACCCGGGACAGGGGAGGGGGAGCTTTCTTT
TRBV18	13	TRBJ2-5	.	.	CASSFDRKETQYF	TGTGCCAGCTCATTCGACAGGAAAGAGACCCAGTACTTC
TRBV12-3/TRBV12-4	16	TRBJ2-4	TRBD2	few	CASSFRLAGGGDIQYF	TGTGCCAGCAGTTTTCGGCTAGCGGGGGGCGGAGACATTCAGTACTTC
TRBV12-3/TRBV12-4	15	TRBJ1-1	.	few	CASRPLLGAVTEAFF	TGTGCCAGCAGACCCCTTCTGGGGGCAGTCACTGAAGCTTTCTTT